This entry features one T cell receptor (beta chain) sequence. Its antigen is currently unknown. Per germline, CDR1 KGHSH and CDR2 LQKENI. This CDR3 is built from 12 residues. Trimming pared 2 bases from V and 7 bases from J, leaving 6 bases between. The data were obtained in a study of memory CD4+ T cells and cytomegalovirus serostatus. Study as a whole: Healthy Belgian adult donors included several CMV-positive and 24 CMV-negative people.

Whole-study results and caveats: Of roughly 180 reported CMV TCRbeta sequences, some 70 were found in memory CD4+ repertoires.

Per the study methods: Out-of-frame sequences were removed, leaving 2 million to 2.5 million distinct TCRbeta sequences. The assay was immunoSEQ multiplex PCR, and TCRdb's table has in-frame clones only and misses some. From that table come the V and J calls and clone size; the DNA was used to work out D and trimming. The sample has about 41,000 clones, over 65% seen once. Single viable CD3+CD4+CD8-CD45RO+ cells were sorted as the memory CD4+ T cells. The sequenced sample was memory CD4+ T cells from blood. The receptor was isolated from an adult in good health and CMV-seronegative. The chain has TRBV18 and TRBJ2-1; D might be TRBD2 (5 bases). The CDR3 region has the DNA TGTGCCAGCTCACCAGGGGAGAATGAGCAGTTCTTC. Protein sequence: CASSPGENEQFF.